Below are 25 T cell receptor beta chains sequenced from a single sample in a study of spatial heterogeneity in lung cancer. Regarding time point: sample taken at primary tumor resection. From the 5' RACE reads, TCRdb called clonotypes with MiXCR, one entry per CDR3 protein. The table includes around 37,000 distinct CDR3 sequences, more than 7% detected once. The material was PBMCs, obtained at surgery. The receptors here all came from a female donor with early-stage non-small cell lung cancer.

This clonotype was picked up many times. The chain employs TRBV6-2 or TRBV6-3 and TRBJ2-1, with 10 nucleotides matching TRBD2. V shed 7 bases, J shed 4 bases, and the junction held 4 bases outside the gene matches. CDR1 is MNHEY, CDR2 SVGEGT, per germline. The CDR3 totals 14 residues. The CDR3 reads CASTVAGGYNEQFF. Here the CDR3 DNA reads TGTGCCAGCACGGTAGCGGGAGGATACAATGAGCAGTTCTTC.

This clonotype rates as medium-sized. The chain links TRBV21-1 to TRBJ2-2; TRBD1, as called in the table, went unchecked against the DNA. TRBV21-1 is listed as a pseudogene. The CDR3 length is 14 residues. The CDR3 region is CASSKGQGTGELFF. CDR3 sequence (DNA): TGTGCCAGCAGCAAAGGACAGGGGACCGGGGAGCTGTTTTTT.

This clonotype was seen many times. This rearrangement joins TRBV29-1 to TRBJ1-2; the match to TRBD1 covers 8 bases. This CDR3 region has 14 residues. Germline CDR1 SQVTM, CDR2 ANQGSEA. With V trimmed by 3 bases and J by 3 bases, 6 bases remained unmatched. CDR3 loop: CSVEWQGADYGYTF. In nucleotides, the CDR3 is TGCAGCGTTGAGTGGCAGGGGGCGGACTATGGCTACACCTTC.

At least ten counts were recorded for this clonotype. V is TRBV29-1 and J is TRBJ2-6; no definite D call. Germline values: CDR1 SQVTM, CDR2 ANQGSEA. The germline V and J ends were trimmed by 6 bases and 0 bases, with 18 bases remaining between them. The CDR3 extends over 17 amino acids. The CDR3 DNA sequence: TGCAGCGTGGATGATCAAGAGGTTTCCTCTGGGGCCAACGTCCTGACTTTC. Translated, it gives CSVDDQEVSSGANVLTF.

This clonotype appeared a few times. The chain employs TRBV6-5 and TRBJ2-7; TRBD2 might be the D (6 bases). V shed 0 bases and J shed 2 bases, with 14 bases lying between them. CDR1 and CDR2 (germline): MNHEY, SVGAGI. This CDR3 contains 16 residues. CDR3 amino acids: CASSYSSGGIPYEQYF. CDR3 nucleotide sequence: TGTGCCAGCAGTTACTCGAGTGGCGGGATACCCTACGAGCAGTACTTC.

This clonotype was seen many times. The V gene is TRBV29-1, the J gene TRBJ1-5; 7 positions agree with TRBD1. The V gene's germline CDR1 is SQVTM and CDR2 ANQGSEA. The CDR3 loop spans 14 amino acids. V shed 7 bases, J shed 2 bases, and the junction held 8 bases outside the gene matches. The CDR3 DNA is TGCAGCGCTGGGACAGCCGGCGGCAATCAGCCCCAGCATTTT. This translates into CSAGTAGGNQPQHF.

This clonotype was seen repeatedly, ten times or more. The rearrangement links TRBV12-3 or TRBV12-4 to TRBJ2-7; no firm D call. Between the trimmed V and J ends, which lost 6 bases and 5 bases, there was a span of 14 bases. The CDR3 spans 13 residues. The CDR3 nucleotides read TGTGCCAGCAGAGGCGGTCTTCGCCACGAGCAGTACTTC. Its protein product is CASRGGLRHEQYF.

In this sample, this clonotype turned up many times. This chain links TRBV6-5 with TRBJ2-7, with 11 bases aligning to TRBD2. The CDR3 is 15 residues long. Germline V gives CDR1 MNHEY, CDR2 SVGAGI. The junction had 6 bases not matched to a gene; V was cut back by 1 base and J by 7 bases. The CDR3 spells CASSYWGLAGGEQYF. The CDR3 nucleotides read TGTGCCAGCAGTTACTGGGGGCTAGCGGGAGGAGAGCAGTACTTC.

At least ten counts were recorded for this clonotype. The J gene is TRBJ2-1, the V gene TRBV6-2 or TRBV6-3, with no clear D. With 7 bases removed from V and 7 bases from J, the gap between germline ends came to 8 bases. The CDR3 spans 11 residues. Germline loops: CDR1 MNHEY, CDR2 SVGEGT. In DNA form, the CDR3 reads TGTGCCAGCAATACAGCAAATGAGCAGTTCTTC. Its protein is CASNTANEQFF.

The chain is built from TRBV5-1 and TRBJ2-4, with D possibly matching TRBD2 (6 bases). CDR1 is SGHRS, CDR2 YFSETQ, per germline. V was cut by 4 bases and J by 8 bases, with 16 bases left in between. The CDR3 extends over 14 amino acids. Written as DNA, the CDR3 is TGCGCCAGCAGCGAAGGACTCCCGGGGGACATTCAGTACTTC. Translating gives CASSEGLPGDIQYF.

V and J are TRBV7-6 and TRBJ1-2; TRBD1 matches 9 bases. The germline gives CDR1 SGHVS, CDR2 FNYEAQ. The CDR3 has 15 residues. Unmatched junction bases numbered 8, after V lost 5 bases and J lost 4 bases. CDR3 sequence reads: CASSPGQGMIYGYTF. In nucleotides, the CDR3 is TGTGCCAGCAGCCCGGGACAGGGTATGATCTATGGCTACACCTTC.

This clonotype was seen at least ten times. This sequence joins TRBV5-1 and TRBJ1-2, with D unresolved. CDR3 length: 14 amino acids. Germline V gene sequence: CDR1 SGHRS, CDR2 YFSETQ. V was shortened by 0 bases and J by 8 bases, with 14 bases between the two germline ends. CDR3 region: CASSLDPTSSGYTF. Written as DNA, the CDR3 is TGCGCCAGCAGCTTGGACCCCACGTCGAGCGGCTACACCTTC.

This clonotype was recorded many times. The chain recombines TRBV19 with TRBJ2-3; D is unresolved. Germline loops: CDR1 LNHDA, CDR2 SQIVND (reference sequence). Between the trimmed V and J ends, which lost 4 bases and 6 bases, there was a span of 11 bases. The CDR3 extends over 13 amino acids. This CDR3 is CASSTGPPDTQYF. In nucleotides, the CDR3 is TGTGCCAGTAGTACCGGACCCCCCGATACGCAGTATTTT.

The chain joins TRBV15 to TRBJ2-3; D is undetermined. Germline-derived CDR1 and CDR2 are LNHNV and YYDKDF (reference sequence). V was trimmed by 5 bases and J by 4 bases, leaving 13 bases between them. The CDR3 covers 14 residues. The CDR3 DNA is TGTGCCACCAGCCGAACACCGACGGCAGATACGCAGTATTTT. Protein sequence: CATSRTPTADTQYF.

The rearrangement uses TRBV10-1 and TRBJ2-2, with 10 bases matching TRBD2. The V gene end was trimmed by 9 bases and the J gene end by 5 bases; junction bases not matched to a gene: 6. The CDR3 sequence is 14 residues long. Germline lookup yields CDR1 WNHNN and CDR2 SYGVQD (reference sequence). Here the CDR3 reads CASSSGSRTGELFF. The CDR3 region has the DNA TGCGCCAGTTCTAGCGGGAGTAGAACCGGGGAGCTGTTTTTT.

The rearrangement uses TRBV2 and TRBJ1-5; D remains unclear. The germline V gene has CDR1 SNHLY and CDR2 FYNNEI. Deletions cut 2 bases from V and 5 bases from J, with 10 bases between. CDR3 length: 14 residues. The CDR3 DNA is TGTGCCAGCAGTGAAACGGGGTCGGATCAGCCCCAGCATTTT. It specifies CASSETGSDQPQHF.

Many counts were recorded for this clonotype. This chain uses TRBV2 with TRBJ2-5; no firm D call. This CDR3 contains 13 residues. The germline CDR1 and CDR2 sequences are SNHLY and FYNNEI. Trimming left V 7 bases short and J 1 base short, with 10 bases between. The CDR3 region has the DNA TGTGCCAGCACCCGGGCAGCCCAAGAGACCCAGTACTTC. It specifies CASTRAAQETQYF.

In its sample, this clonotype was seen many times. The rearrangement links TRBV6-1 to TRBJ2-2, with TRBD2 as a possible D gene (6 bases). The CDR3 is made up of 15 amino acids. Looked up from germline, CDR1 is MNHNS and CDR2 is SASEGT. The V gene lost 6 bases and the J gene lost 4 bases, with 15 bases spanning the gap. The CDR3 DNA sequence: TGTGCCAGCAGCCTAACTCTCGGGGGCACCGGGGAGCTGTTTTTT. Its protein is CASSLTLGGTGELFF.

There are a few counts of this clonotype. V gene TRBV11-2 combines with J gene TRBJ2-3; the D gene could be TRBD1 or TRBD2 (6 bases each). V shed 4 bases and J shed 6 bases, with 17 bases lying between them. The CDR3 contains 15 residues. Germline V lookup: CDR1 SGHAT, CDR2 FQNNGV. The CDR3 reads CASSSLRGRGDTQYF. CDR3 bases: TGTGCCAGCAGCTCCCTCAGGGGACGGGGGGATACGCAGTATTTT.

This clonotype came up many times. This chain connects TRBV10-1 to TRBJ2-3; D gene unclear. Germline CDR1 is WNHNN and CDR2 is SYGVQD (reference sequence). Trimming took off 5 bases at V and 2 bases at J, with 11 bases between the two ends. The CDR3 is 14 residues long. CDR3 sequence reads: CASSNPGPTDTQYF. The CDR3 DNA follows: TGCGCCAGCAGTAACCCCGGCCCCACAGATACGCAGTATTTT.

V is TRBV10-2 and J is TRBJ2-1; TRBD2 aligns across 10 bases. J was trimmed by 3 bases and V by 4 bases; bases with no gene match: 6. This CDR3 comprises 16 residues. The V gene's germline CDR1 is WSHSY and CDR2 SAAADI. CDR3 in amino acids: CASSANSGGYYNEQFF. The CDR3 coding sequence is TGCGCCAGCAGTGCGAATAGCGGGGGGTACTACAATGAGCAGTTCTTC.

A few counts support this clonotype. V usage is TRBV20-1 and J usage is TRBJ2-7; TRBD2 matches 10 bases. The CDR3 covers 18 residues. CDR1 is DFQATT, CDR2 SNEGSKA, per germline (reference sequence). The CDR3 coding sequence is TGCAGCGCGGCCGCCACTCCGGGACTAGCGTCCCTGGCATCCGAGCAGTACTTC. This encodes CSAAATPGLASLASEQYF.

This clonotype appeared many times. V usage is TRBV9 and J usage is TRBJ2-4, with D unresolved. Trimming cost V 0 bases and J 0 bases, with 10 bases left between them. Germline V CDR1 and CDR2: SGDLS, YYNGEE. The CDR3 extends over 16 amino acids. The CDR3: CASSVGHTAAKNIQYF. DNA for the CDR3: TGTGCCAGCAGCGTAGGTCACACAGCAGCCAAAAACATTCAGTACTTC.

In this sample, this clonotype turned up a few times. This chain joins TRBV12-3 or TRBV12-4 and TRBJ1-2; maybe TRBD1 (5 bases). The V gene lost 2 bases and the J gene lost 4 bases, with 11 bases spanning the gap. CDR3 size: 14 residues. CDR3 amino acids: CASSLTRQGYGYTF. CDR3 nucleotides: TGTGCCAGCAGTTTAACCAGGCAGGGCTATGGCTACACCTTC.

This chain joins TRBV10-3 and TRBJ2-6, with TRBD2 matching over 13 bases. Germline CDR1 reads ENHRY; CDR2 reads SYGVKD. With V trimmed by 1 base and J by 4 bases, 4 bases remained unmatched. The CDR3 is 18 amino acids. The CDR3 nucleotides read TGTGCCATCAGTGAGTACGGACTAGCGGGAGTGGGGGCCAACGTCCTGACTTTC. This gives the protein CAISEYGLAGVGANVLTF.